Following are 28 T cell receptor beta chains from one sample sequenced in a study of response to subunit inactivated influenza vaccine. TCRdb reprocessed the RT-PCR reads via MiXCR and lists one record per CDR3 protein. Here the sample spans roughly 520,000 distinct CDR3 sequences, 25% being singletons. The starting material was CD4+ T cells sorted from PBMCs, obtained roughly 5 days after vaccination. The receptors originated from a man in his forties or fifties who received an inactivated influenza vaccine.

This clonotype has just a few counts. The rearrangement uses TRBV25-1 and TRBJ2-3; 10 nucleotides align to TRBD1. The CDR3 totals 16 residues. J lost 0 bases, V lost 5 bases, and 5 bases had no gene match. CDR1 and CDR2 from the germline V gene are MGHDK and SYGVNS. CDR3 nucleotides: TGTGCCAGCAGTTCGGGACAGGGGACGAGCACAGATACGCAGTATTTT. Translating it yields CASSSGQGTSTDTQYF.

V gene TRBV7-9 combines with J gene TRBJ2-5; D is perhaps TRBD1 (6 bases). Germline V CDR1 and CDR2: SEHNR, FQNEAQ (reference sequence). Trimming shortened V by 5 bases and J by 5 bases, and 15 bases separated the two germline ends. This CDR3 spans 14 amino acids. CDR3 DNA sequence: TGTGCCAGCAGCCCGACAGGTTCTCGGGAGACCCAGTACTTC. Its translation is CASSPTGSRETQYF. The full variable domain, its missing parts supplied by reference TRBV7-9 and TRBJ2-5, is DTGVSQNPRHKITKRGQNVTFRCDPISEHNRLYWYRQTLGQGPEFLTYFQNEAQLEKSRLLSDRFSAERPKGSFSTLEIQRTEQGDSAMYLCASSPTGSRETQYFGPGTRLLVL.

The rearrangement joins TRBV2 to TRBJ2-5; 9 nucleotides align to TRBD1. V was clipped by 8 bases and J by 5 bases; unmatched bases: 9. This CDR3 contains 14 residues. CDR1 is SNHLY and CDR2 is FYNNEI in the germline V gene. The DNA of the CDR3 is TGTGCCAGCCGCAACCGGGACAGGGAGGAGACCCAGTACTTC. Amino acids: CASRNRDREETQYF.

The genes are TRBV6-6 and TRBJ2-7; no reliable D call. CDR3 length: 11 amino acids. V was pared by 7 bases and J by 4 bases, with 8 bases between. Looked up from germline, CDR1 is MNHNY and CDR2 is SVGAGI (reference sequence). The CDR3 DNA reads TGTGCCAGCACCAATAAATACGAGCAGTACTTC. Encoded protein: CASTNKYEQYF.

The chain employs TRBV7-9 and TRBJ1-1; 7 nucleotides align to TRBD1. CDR3 length: 15 residues. V shed 5 bases, J shed 6 bases, and the junction held 12 bases outside the gene matches. Germline V lookup: CDR1 SEHNR, CDR2 FQNEAQ (reference sequence). The chain's CDR3 is CASSQPTGNMAEAFF. The CDR3 DNA is TGTGCCAGCAGCCAGCCGACAGGGAATATGGCTGAAGCTTTCTTT. Drawing the rest from reference TRBV7-9 and TRBJ1-1, the complete variable domain is DTGVSQNPRHKITKRGQNVTFRCDPISEHNRLYWYRQTLGQGPEFLTYFQNEAQLEKSRLLSDRFSAERPKGSFSTLEIQRTEQGDSAMYLCASSQPTGNMAEAFFGQGTRLTVV.

CDR3 coding DNA: TGCGCCAGCAGAGCCGGGACAGGGTATACGAACACTGAAGCTTTCTTT. Translation: CASRAGTGYTNTEAFF. This chain joins TRBV5-1 and TRBJ1-1, with TRBD1 matching 9 bases. With 5 bases clipped from V and 1 base from J, the junction kept 9 bases outside the gene matches. CDR1 SGHRS and CDR2 YFSETQ come from the germline V gene. The CDR3 totals 16 residues.

The V call is TRBV20-1, the J call TRBJ2-1, with 10 bases that match TRBD2. V trimming: 6 bases; J trimming: 2 bases; junction bases outside the gene matches: 7. Germline V lookup: CDR1 DFQATT, CDR2 SNEGSKA (reference sequence). The CDR3 runs 15 residues. The CDR3 sequence: CSAASGGSPYNEQFF. In DNA, the CDR3 is TGCAGTGCCGCTAGCGGGGGAAGTCCCTACAATGAGCAGTTCTTC.

The chain carries TRBV28 and TRBJ1-5; no clear D gene. CDR3 length: 15 amino acids. V was pared by 7 bases and J by 5 bases, with 18 bases between. The germline gives CDR1 MDHEN, CDR2 SYDVKM. The CDR3 coding sequence is TGTGCCAGCACCTTGGGGAGGGCCCGCGATCAGCCCCAGCATTTT. Encoded protein: CASTLGRARDQPQHF.

This clonotype was recorded a few times. V gene TRBV6-5 combines with J gene TRBJ2-7, with 8 bases identical to TRBD2. CDR1 and CDR2 from the germline V gene are MNHEY and SVGAGI. This CDR3 is built from 15 residues. V shed 2 bases, J shed 2 bases, and the junction held 5 bases outside the gene matches. CDR3 bases: TGTGCCAGCAGTTACCTAAGCGGGAGTCCCTACGAGCAGTACTTC. It is translated as CASSYLSGSPYEQYF.

The chain combines TRBV27 with TRBJ2-5, with D hard to call. V was clipped by 2 bases and J by 5 bases, with 15 bases between them. Germline assignment: CDR1 MNHEY and CDR2 SMNVEV (reference sequence). The CDR3 is 15 amino acids. CDR3 coding DNA: TGTGCCAGCAGTTTAAGTCGCGTTGGTGGGGAGACCCAGTACTTC. Its translation is CASSLSRVGGETQYF.

The chain is built from TRBV20-1 and TRBJ1-5; D call uncertain. V lost 0 bases, J lost 5 bases, and 5 bases lay in between. The germline CDR1 and CDR2 sequences are DFQATT and SNEGSKA (reference sequence). There are 12 residues in the CDR3. CDR3 DNA sequence: TGCAGTGCTAGAGACAGTTATCAGCCCCAGCATTTT. Translated: CSARDSYQPQHF.

This clonotype appeared a few times. The chain is built from TRBV7-9 and TRBJ2-7; TRBD1 aligns across 9 bases. V lost 5 bases, J lost 10 bases, and 12 bases stayed unmatched. The germline CDR1 and CDR2 sequences are SEHNR and FQNEAQ (reference sequence). The CDR3 is 14 amino acids. For the CDR3, the DNA is TGTGCCAGCAGCCGCGGGACAGGGTACTTCGTCCAGTACTTC. Translated: CASSRGTGYFVQYF.

Only a few counts were recorded for this clonotype. V is TRBV10-3 and J is TRBJ2-3; weak D call: TRBD1 (6 bases). The CDR3 covers 14 residues. Trimming took 2 bases from V and 3 from J, leaving 9 bases between them. Germline lookup yields CDR1 ENHRY and CDR2 SYGVKD. CDR3 coding DNA: TGTGCCATCAGTGAGCCAACAGGGACAGATACGCAGTATTTT. The encoded protein is CAISEPTGTDTQYF.

J is TRBJ2-7 and V is TRBV20-1; 11 bases match TRBD1. This CDR3 is built from 14 residues. Trimming at V came to 3 bases and at J to 2 bases, leaving 3 bases not matched to a gene. CDR1 is DFQATT, CDR2 SNEGSKA, per germline (reference sequence). CDR3 coding DNA: TGCAGTGCTAGCCGGGGACAGGGGGCCTACGAGCAGTACTTC. This sequence encodes CSASRGQGAYEQYF.

The V gene is TRBV7-9, the J gene TRBJ2-7; the D gene is possibly TRBD2 (6 bases). V shed 0 bases and J shed 3 bases, with 15 bases lying between them. In germline, CDR1 is SEHNR, CDR2 FQNEAQ (reference sequence). The CDR3 sequence is 16 residues long. The DNA for the CDR3 is TGTGCCAGCAGCTTAGCCGGGACTTTAAGAAACTACGAGCAGTACTTC. Amino acid sequence: CASSLAGTLRNYEQYF.

This clonotype was counted a few times. This chain uses TRBV12-3 or TRBV12-4 with TRBJ2-5; D not resolved. Trimming left V 3 bases short and J 0 bases short, with 5 bases between. The CDR3 spans 13 residues. The CDR3 DNA sequence: TGTGCCAGCAGTTTCACGGACCAAGAGACCCAGTACTTC. Protein: CASSFTDQETQYF.

This clonotype was found many times. V gene TRBV6-4 combines with J gene TRBJ2-3, with 13 positions matching TRBD2. This CDR3 is built from 15 residues. V shed 4 bases, J shed 3 bases, and the junction held 1 base outside the gene matches. Germline lookup yields CDR1 MRHNA and CDR2 SNTAGT. The CDR3 sequence is CASSGLAGGTDTQYF. The CDR3 nucleotides are TGTGCCAGCAGTGGACTAGCGGGGGGTACAGATACGCAGTATTTT.

In regard to this clonotype: One base away lies a much larger clone, so this may be a sequencing read error. V is TRBV11-2 and J is TRBJ2-1; D not certain. CDR1 is SGHAT, CDR2 FQNNGV, per germline. The length of the CDR3 is 11 residues. As DNA, the CDR3 is TGTGCCAGCCGCTCCTTCAATGAGCAGTTCTTC. Its translation is CASRSFNEQFF.

This sequence joins TRBV9 and TRBJ2-1, with D uncertain. This CDR3 has 16 residues. V lost 0 bases and J 6 bases, leaving 16 bases between the germline ends. Germline V lookup: CDR1 SGDLS, CDR2 YYNGEE. The CDR3, as DNA: TGTGCCAGCAGCGTAGGGCCAGTAGGCTCTATCAATGAGCAGTTCTTC. Its translation is CASSVGPVGSINEQFF.

This chain's CDR3 is CASTTGQGRALLHF. As DNA, the CDR3 is TGTGCCAGCACCACGGGACAGGGTCGGGCACTCCTCCACTTT. The rearrangement uses TRBV28 and TRBJ1-6; 9 bases match TRBD1. Per germline, CDR1 MDHEN and CDR2 SYDVKM. J was trimmed by 15 bases and V by 7 bases; bases with no gene match: 13. The CDR3 contains 14 residues.

This clonotype occurred once. V and J are TRBV20-1 and TRBJ2-5; TRBD2 matches at 7 bases. CDR3 size: 14 residues. CDR1 and CDR2 (germline): DFQATT, SNEGSKA (reference sequence). The trim removed 3 bases at V and 4 bases at J, leaving 8 bases unmatched. The CDR3 region is CSASTAGRGETQYF. The CDR3 DNA is TGCAGTGCTAGTACGGCGGGGAGGGGAGAGACCCAGTACTTC.

This clonotype came up a few times. The chain links TRBV12-3 or TRBV12-4 to TRBJ1-3; perhaps TRBD1 as D (5 bases). V was shortened by 1 base and J by 6 bases, with 10 bases between the two germline ends. This CDR3 is 14 amino acids long. CDR3 sequence (DNA): TGTGCCAGCAGTTTAGGGGGACTGGAAAACACCATATATTTT. It specifies CASSLGGLENTIYF.

The rearrangement links TRBV29-1 to TRBJ2-1, with D unclear. Germline V gene sequence: CDR1 SQVTM, CDR2 ANQGSEA. Deletions cut 4 bases from V and 7 bases from J, with 11 bases between. CDR3 length: 12 amino acids. DNA for the CDR3: TGCAGCGTTGTCCCCACTTTGAATGAGCAGTTCTTC. This encodes CSVVPTLNEQFF.

This clonotype has a handful of counts. The chain links TRBV15 to TRBJ1-1; D is ambiguous. Between the trimmed V and J ends, which lost 0 bases and 0 bases, there was a span of 5 bases. Germline CDR1 and CDR2: LNHNV and YYDKDF (reference sequence). The CDR3 length is 14 residues. The CDR3 reads CATSRDQLNTEAFF. The CDR3 coding sequence is TGTGCCACCAGCAGAGACCAATTGAACACTGAAGCTTTCTTT.

The V and J genes are TRBV20-1 and TRBJ2-7; tentative D call: TRBD2 (6 bases). This CDR3 has 15 amino acids. Trimming pared 6 bases from V and 6 bases from J, leaving 24 bases between. CDR1 DFQATT and CDR2 SNEGSKA come from the germline V gene (reference sequence). The CDR3 is CSANSASDGMGEQYF. The CDR3 DNA is TGCAGTGCAAATTCTGCTAGCGATGGTATGGGCGAGCAGTACTTC.

The chain carries TRBV4-1 and TRBJ2-5, with D possibly called TRBD1 or TRBD2 (5 bases each). Trimming cost V 1 base and J 5 bases, with 17 bases left between them. Germline V gene lookup returns CDR1 MGHRA and CDR2 YSYEKL. The length of the CDR3 is 16 residues. The CDR3, as DNA: TGCGCCAGCAGCCAAGCAACGGCAGGGAGTTGGGAGACCCAGTACTTC. Translation: CASSQATAGSWETQYF.

The chain links TRBV20-1 to TRBJ2-7, with D possibly called TRBD1 or TRBD2 (5 bases each). The CDR3 consists of 14 residues. Germline V lookup: CDR1 DFQATT, CDR2 SNEGSKA (reference sequence). V was trimmed by 4 bases and J by 3 bases, leaving 16 bases between them. In nucleotides, the CDR3 is TGCAGTGCTACTACCGGGACGGGCAACTACGAGCAGTACTTC. It specifies CSATTGTGNYEQYF.

This clonotype turned up a few times. The chain combines TRBV11-2 with TRBJ2-7, with 8 bases aligning to TRBD2. The V gene's germline CDR1 is SGHAT and CDR2 FQNNGV. This CDR3 is 12 amino acids long. The junction had 3 bases not matched to a gene; V was cut back by 5 bases and J by 6 bases. CDR3 nucleotide sequence: TGTGCCAGCAGCAGACTAGCGAGCGAGCAGTACTTC. It is translated as CASSRLASEQYF.